A selection of T cell receptor beta chains follows, all from one sample in a study of T-cell reconstitution after alpha-beta-depleted transplantation in children. TCRdb reprocessed the PCR reads via MiXCR and lists one record per CDR3 protein. This sample yields around 530,000 distinct CDR3 sequences, of which about 33% are seen a single time; approximately 2.3% belongs to the top ten. Source: PBMCs from the stem cell graft donor, taken from the stem cell graft. The receptors were gathered from a human donor who donated a stem cell graft to a child with aplastic anemia. Each CDR3 is given with its conserved first and last residue. A D gene is named only where the DNA matches it firmly. Rows may omit the clone size; those that give it use once, few, many or a size class.

CDR3: CASSTDYLTGELFF
DNA: TGTGCCAGCAGCACGGACTACTTGACCGGGGAGCTGTTTTTT
D: -
size: -
length: 14
J: TRBJ2-2
V: TRBV5-6

CDR3: CASSGPGRGNQPQHF
DNA: TGTGCCAGCAGTGGCCCAGGAAGAGGCAATCAGCCCCAGCATTTT
D: -
size: once
length: 15
J: TRBJ1-5
V: TRBV6-2/TRBV6-3

CDR3: CASSPGSNNEQFF
DNA: TGTGCCAGCAGCCCCGGGTCCAACAATGAGCAGTTCTTC
D: -
size: -
length: 13
J: TRBJ2-1
V: TRBV3-1

CDR3: CASSLLPDSGNTIYF
DNA: TGTGCCAGCAGCTTACTACCCGATTCTGGAAACACCATATATTTT
D: -
size: -
length: 15
J: TRBJ1-3
V: TRBV5-5

CDR3: CASSPLEQGGEKLFF
DNA: TGTGCCAGCTCACCACTCGAACAGGGCGGCGAAAAACTGTTTTTT
D: -
size: -
length: 15
J: TRBJ1-4
V: TRBV18

CDR3: CASSSYRGETQYF
DNA: TGTGCCAGCAGTTCTTACAGGGGTGAGACCCAGTACTTC
D: TRBD1
size: -
length: 13
J: TRBJ2-5
V: TRBV12-3/TRBV12-4

CDR3: CASIGLNEKLFF
DNA: TGTGCCAGCATTGGGCTTAATGAAAAACTGTTTTTT
D: -
size: -
length: 12
J: TRBJ1-4
V: TRBV7-9

CDR3: CASSSSGVAYNEQFF
DNA: TGTGCCAGCAGCTCTAGCGGAGTCGCCTACAATGAGCAGTTCTTC
D: TRBD2
size: once
length: 15
J: TRBJ2-1
V: TRBV7-8

CDR3: CAIQTGQSSYNEQFF
DNA: TGTGCCATCCAAACAGGACAGAGCTCCTACAATGAGCAGTTCTTC
D: -
size: -
length: 15
J: TRBJ2-1
V: TRBV15

CDR3: CASSEQYRGLNTEAFF
DNA: TGTGCCAGCAGTGAACAGTACAGGGGGCTGAACACTGAAGCTTTCTTT
D: TRBD1
size: -
length: 16
J: TRBJ1-1
V: TRBV2

CDR3: CAWSVILREAFF
DNA: TGTGCCTGGAGTGTAATCCTCAGGGAAGCTTTCTTT
D: -
size: few
length: 12
J: TRBJ1-1
V: TRBV30

CDR3: CASSYSRSAGTDTQYF
DNA: TGTGCCAGCAGTTACTCGAGGAGCGCGGGCACAGATACGCAGTATTTT
D: -
size: few
length: 16
J: TRBJ2-3
V: TRBV6-5

CDR3: CAISPGTSSYEQYF
DNA: TGTGCCATCAGCCCCGGGACGTCTTCCTACGAGCAGTACTTC
D: -
size: -
length: 14
J: TRBJ2-7
V: TRBV10-3

CDR3: CASSSYSGGVQYF
DNA: TGTGCCAGCAGTTCCTACTCCGGCGGGGTGCAGTATTTT
D: -
size: few
length: 13
J: TRBJ2-3
V: TRBV6-5

CDR3: CAAGTGNTIYF
DNA: TGTGCCGCCGGAACTGGAAACACCATATATTTT
D: -
size: -
length: 11
J: TRBJ1-3
V: TRBV6-6

CDR3: CASSGAGLYGYTF
DNA: TGTGCCAGCAGTGGCGCCGGGTTATATGGCTACACCTTC
D: -
size: -
length: 13
J: TRBJ1-2
V: TRBV12-3/TRBV12-4

CDR3: CASTSTETQYF
DNA: TGTGCCAGCACTAGCACGGAGACCCAGTACTTC
D: -
size: -
length: 11
J: TRBJ2-5
V: TRBV12-3/TRBV12-4

CDR3: CASSLVWRQYQETQYF
DNA: TGTGCCAGCAGCTTAGTGTGGCGACAGTACCAAGAGACCCAGTACTTC
D: -
size: few
length: 16
J: TRBJ2-5
V: TRBV7-2

CDR3: CASSLLSSGYVYNEQFF
DNA: TGTGCCAGCAGCCTACTATCTAGCGGGTACGTTTACAATGAGCAGTTCTTC
D: TRBD2
size: -
length: 17
J: TRBJ2-1
V: TRBV7-2

CDR3: CASSQEGVGGYNEQFF
DNA: TGCGCCAGCAGCCAGGAAGGGGTCGGGGGCTACAATGAGCAGTTCTTC
D: -
size: -
length: 16
J: TRBJ2-1
V: TRBV5-1

CDR3: CASSLTGGETQYF
DNA: TGTGCCAGCAGCTTGACCGGTGGGGAGACCCAGTACTTC
D: -
size: many
length: 13
J: TRBJ2-5
V: TRBV5-6

CDR3: CASSPPGYTQYF
DNA: TGTGCCAGCAGCCCCCCTGGGTATACGCAGTATTTT
D: -
size: few
length: 12
J: TRBJ2-3
V: TRBV9

CDR3: CASSSLLRDLAYEQFF
DNA: TGTGCCAGCAGTTCACTCCTCCGGGACCTAGCATATGAGCAGTTCTTC
D: -
size: -
length: 16
J: TRBJ2-1
V: TRBV12-3/TRBV12-4

CDR3: CASSFLFGTGGEKLFF
DNA: TGTGCCAGCAGTTTCCTCTTCGGGACAGGGGGTGAAAAACTGTTTTTT
D: TRBD1
size: -
length: 16
J: TRBJ1-4
V: TRBV28

CDR3: CASSLTGGFNQPQHF
DNA: TGTGCCAGCAGCTTAACCGGCGGATTCAATCAGCCCCAGCATTTT
D: -
size: -
length: 15
J: TRBJ1-5
V: TRBV7-8

CDR3: CASSPKGPQNTEAFF
DNA: TGTGCCAGCTCCCCGAAAGGACCGCAGAACACTGAAGCTTTCTTT
D: -
size: -
length: 15
J: TRBJ1-1
V: TRBV18

CDR3: CASSRRGPLEIDTQYF
DNA: TGTGCCAGCAGTAGACGAGGGCCTCTTGAGATTGATACGCAGTATTTT
D: -
size: -
length: 16
J: TRBJ2-3
V: TRBV27

CDR3: CASSARLAGPYNEQFF
DNA: TGTGCCAGCAGTGCCCGACTAGCGGGACCCTACAATGAGCAGTTCTTC
D: TRBD2
size: -
length: 16
J: TRBJ2-1
V: TRBV27

CDR3: CASSRGRGETQYF
DNA: TGTGCCAGCAGCAGGGGGCGAGGAGAGACCCAGTACTTC
D: TRBD1
size: few
length: 13
J: TRBJ2-5
V: TRBV11-2

CDR3: CASSASGPYNEQFF
DNA: TGTGCCAGCAGTGCTAGCGGTCCCTACAATGAGCAGTTCTTC
D: TRBD2
size: -
length: 14
J: TRBJ2-1
V: TRBV25-1

CDR3: CASSEAPGQRNNEQFF
DNA: TGTGCCAGCAGTGAAGCGCCGGGACAGCGAAACAATGAGCAGTTCTTC
D: TRBD1
size: -
length: 16
J: TRBJ2-1
V: TRBV2

CDR3: CASSYSREQYF
DNA: TGTGCCAGCAGTTACTCGAGAGAGCAGTACTTC
D: -
size: -
length: 11
J: TRBJ2-7
V: TRBV6-5

CDR3: CASSSPEGRPYEQYF
DNA: TGTGCCAGCAGTTCCCCGGAGGGGAGGCCCTACGAGCAGTACTTC
D: -
size: -
length: 15
J: TRBJ2-7
V: TRBV6-2/TRBV6-3

CDR3: CASRGLAGYEQYF
DNA: TGTGCCAGCAGAGGACTAGCGGGCTACGAGCAGTACTTC
D: TRBD2
size: few
length: 13
J: TRBJ2-7
V: TRBV27

CDR3: CSARGPGAETQYF
DNA: TGCAGTGCTAGGGGTCCGGGGGCAGAGACCCAGTACTTC
D: -
size: few
length: 13
J: TRBJ2-5
V: TRBV20-1

CDR3: CSARSVASGRVEEQFF
DNA: TGCAGTGCTAGAAGTGTGGCTAGCGGGAGGGTGGAGGAGCAGTTCTTC
D: TRBD2
size: many
length: 16
J: TRBJ2-1
V: TRBV20-1

CDR3: CASSSRPGQGYTGELFF
DNA: TGTGCCAGCAGTTCACGCCCGGGACAGGGTTATACCGGGGAGCTGTTTTTT
D: TRBD1
size: -
length: 17
J: TRBJ2-2
V: TRBV6-5

CDR3: CASLRWDSDSYNSPLHF
DNA: TGCGCCAGCTTACGTTGGGACAGTGACTCCTATAATTCACCCCTCCACTTT
D: TRBD1
size: few
length: 17
J: TRBJ1-6
V: TRBV10-2

CDR3: CASSMTGGAGTEAFF
DNA: TGTGCCAGCAGTATGACAGGGGGCGCGGGCACTGAAGCTTTCTTT
D: TRBD1
size: few
length: 15
J: TRBJ1-1
V: TRBV12-3/TRBV12-4

CDR3: CASSLPAGEAGELFF
DNA: TGCGCCAGCAGCTTACCGGCGGGAGAGGCCGGGGAGCTGTTTTTT
D: TRBD2
size: once
length: 15
J: TRBJ2-2
V: TRBV5-1

CDR3: CATSGSTGIGGNEQFF
DNA: TGTGCCACCAGCGGGTCGACAGGCATAGGGGGAAATGAGCAGTTCTTC
D: -
size: -
length: 16
J: TRBJ2-1
V: TRBV15

CDR3: CASSASDYNNEQFF
DNA: TGTGCCAGCAGCGCCTCCGACTACAACAATGAGCAGTTCTTC
D: -
size: -
length: 14
J: TRBJ2-1
V: TRBV12-3/TRBV12-4

CDR3: CASSLYRQRETQYF
DNA: TGTGCCAGCAGTTTATACCGACAGCGAGAGACCCAGTACTTC
D: -
size: -
length: 14
J: TRBJ2-5
V: TRBV28

CDR3: CASGWEKVQFF
DNA: TGTGCTAGTGGTTGGGAGAAGGTGCAGTTCTTC
D: -
size: -
length: 11
J: TRBJ2-1
V: TRBV12-5

CDR3: CSVLWNRGSYEQYF
DNA: TGCAGCGTTCTGTGGAACAGGGGCTCCTACGAGCAGTACTTC
D: TRBD1
size: -
length: 14
J: TRBJ2-7
V: TRBV29-1

CDR3: CASSPPSGLYNEQFF
DNA: TGTGCCAGCAGCCCGCCTAGCGGGCTCTACAATGAGCAGTTCTTC
D: TRBD2
size: -
length: 15
J: TRBJ2-1
V: TRBV7-2

CDR3: CASSGTSVYNEQFF
DNA: TGTGCCAGCAGTGGGACTAGCGTTTACAATGAGCAGTTCTTC
D: TRBD2
size: -
length: 14
J: TRBJ2-1
V: TRBV6-1

CDR3: CSVVPSGHYNEQFF
DNA: TGCAGCGTTGTCCCTAGCGGGCATTACAATGAGCAGTTCTTC
D: TRBD2
size: -
length: 14
J: TRBJ2-1
V: TRBV29-1

CDR3: CASSYLLTVQEGYTF
DNA: TGTGCCAGCAGTTATCTCCTGACAGTGCAGGAGGGCTACACCTTC
D: -
size: -
length: 15
J: TRBJ1-2
V: TRBV6-5

CDR3: CSVEGLGSEKLFF
DNA: TGCAGCGTTGAGGGGCTTGGCAGTGAAAAACTGTTTTTT
D: -
size: -
length: 13
J: TRBJ1-4
V: TRBV29-1

CDR3: CASSIGVVAEAFF
DNA: TGTGCCAGTAGTATAGGGGTGGTGGCTGAAGCTTTCTTT
D: -
size: few
length: 13
J: TRBJ1-1
V: TRBV19

CDR3: CASSSPFGQRSSYNEQFF
DNA: TGTGCCAGCAGCTCACCTTTCGGGCAGAGAAGCTCCTACAATGAGCAGTTCTTC
D: -
size: few
length: 18
J: TRBJ2-1
V: TRBV7-3

CDR3: CASSPGLAEPPGETQYF
DNA: TGTGCCAGCAGCCCCGGACTAGCGGAACCCCCAGGGGAGACCCAGTACTTC
D: TRBD2
size: -
length: 17
J: TRBJ2-5
V: TRBV7-9

CDR3: CASSDAMPHISNQGNFLNIQYF
DNA: TGTGCCAGCAGTGACGCCATGCCCCATATATCTAACCAGGGGAATTTCTTGAACATTCAGTACTTC
D: -
size: -
length: 22
J: TRBJ2-4
V: TRBV6-4

CDR3: CASIRTGISGSIEQFF
DNA: TGTGCCAGTATTAGAACCGGGATTAGCGGGAGTATTGAGCAGTTCTTC
D: TRBD2
size: -
length: 16
J: TRBJ2-1
V: TRBV19